Presented here are 29 T cell receptor beta chains from one specimen sequenced in a study of cytomegalovirus exposure and HLA in healthy donors. PCR primers comprised 60 Vbeta and 13 Jbeta primers. Profiled with immunoSEQ multiplex PCR; TCRdb holds only in-frame clones, not every one. The repertoire consists of about 210,000 clones, with about 80% occurring once and the leading ten covering about 1.7%. Material: PBMCs. The receptor set was obtained from a male donor in good health and CMV-seronegative.

The rearrangement uses TRBV2 and TRBJ2-7; 9 positions match TRBD1. J gave up 0 bases and V 7 bases, and 4 bases lay outside the gene matches. The V gene's germline CDR1 is SNHLY and CDR2 FYNNEI. The CDR3 totals 14 residues. In DNA, the CDR3 is TGTGCCAGCAAACAGACAGGGGGCTCCTACGAGCAGTACTTC. This encodes CASKQTGGSYEQYF. The entire variable domain, with the rest obtained from reference TRBV2 and TRBJ2-7, is as follows: EPEVTQTPSHQVTQMGQEVILRCVPISNHLYFYWYRQILGQKVEFLVSFYNNEISEKSEIFDDQFSVERPDGSNFTLKIRSTKLEDSAMYFCASKQTGGSYEQYFGPGTRLTVT.

The V call is TRBV9, the J call TRBJ2-7; 11 bases line up with TRBD1. The V segment lost 5 bases and the J segment 5 bases; nucleotides outside the gene matches: 9. The CDR3 covers 15 residues. Germline CDR1 and CDR2: SGDLS and YYNGEE. CDR3 residues: CASSPVDRGRHEQYF. DNA of the CDR3: TGTGCCAGCAGTCCAGTGGACAGGGGGCGCCACGAGCAGTACTTC.

This clone was seen only once. This rearrangement joins TRBV28 to TRBJ1-3; possible D gene TRBD1, 5 bases. Trimming removed 5 bases from V and 2 bases from J, with 19 bases in between. Germline V CDR1 and CDR2: MDHEN, SYDVKM. The length of the CDR3 is 17 residues. The CDR3 sequence is CASSPPGEGAAGNTIYF. DNA for the CDR3: TGTGCCAGCAGTCCTCCGGGGGAAGGGGCGGCTGGAAACACCATATATTTT.

The rearrangement links TRBV11-3 to TRBJ2-2; 8 bases line up with TRBD1. The CDR3 length is 16 residues. The germline V gene encodes CDR1 SGHNT and CDR2 YENEEA. V shed 5 bases and J 0 bases; nucleotides not matched to a gene: 5. CDR3 loop: CASSKVGQANTGELFF. The CDR3 coding sequence is TGTGCCAGCAGCAAGGTGGGACAGGCGAACACCGGGGAGCTGTTTTTT. The whole variable domain, filled in from reference TRBV11-3 and TRBJ2-2, reads EAGVVQSPRYKIIEKKQPVAFWCNPISGHNTLYWYLQNLGQGPELLIRYENEEAVDDSQLPKDRFSAERLKGVDSTLKIQPAELGDSAVYLCASSKVGQANTGELFFGEGSRLTVL.

The chain has TRBV6-5 and TRBJ2-3, with TRBD1 identical over 8 bases. This CDR3 is 14 amino acids long. V lost 5 bases and J lost 4; bases outside the gene matches: 5. Germline-derived CDR1 and CDR2 are MNHEY and SVGAGI. The DNA of the CDR3 is TGTGCCAGCAGTCGTGGACAGGGCCCAGATACGCAGTATTTT. It translates to CASSRGQGPDTQYF.

The J gene is TRBJ2-1, the V gene TRBV27, with 8 positions matching TRBD2. The junction had 3 bases not matched to a gene; V was cut back by 0 bases and J by 2 bases. CDR3 length: 16 amino acids. Per the germline V gene, CDR1 is MNHEY and CDR2 is SMNVEV (reference sequence). The CDR3 loop reads CASSLSGLATYNEQFF. CDR3 sequence (DNA): TGTGCCAGCAGTTTATCCGGACTAGCCACCTACAATGAGCAGTTCTTC.

The gene calls are TRBV11-3 and TRBJ2-2; 10 bases line up with TRBD1. The CDR3 sequence is 16 residues long. CDR1 is SGHNT, CDR2 YENEEA, per germline. Trimming cost V 4 bases and J 5 bases; bases outside gene matches: 7. For the CDR3, the DNA is TGTGCCAGCAGCTCGACAGGGGGCTGGGGGACCGGGGAGCTGTTTTTT. Protein product: CASSSTGGWGTGELFF.

This chain connects TRBV9 to TRBJ2-2; possible D gene TRBD2, 6 bases. This CDR3 region has 17 residues. Trimming took off 0 bases at V and 5 bases at J, with 17 bases between the two ends. Germline lookup yields CDR1 SGDLS and CDR2 YYNGEE. In DNA form, the CDR3 reads TGTGCCAGCAGCGTAGTCGCAGGGACTTTGGGAACCGGGGAGCTGTTTTTT. Protein: CASSVVAGTLGTGELFF.

The rearrangement uses TRBV5-1 and TRBJ2-5, with 7 bases aligning to TRBD1. This CDR3 is 14 amino acids long. Trimming cost V 0 bases and J 4 bases; bases outside gene matches: 3. Germline V gene lookup returns CDR1 SGHRS and CDR2 YFSETQ. CDR3 sequence reads: CASSLETGTETQYF. The DNA of the CDR3 is TGCGCCAGCAGCTTGGAGACAGGGACAGAGACCCAGTACTTC.

CDR3 sequence reads: CASSVGLAGGPGTDTQYF. CDR3 in DNA: TGCGCCAGCAGCGTCGGACTAGCGGGAGGGCCTGGCACAGATACGCAGTATTTT. The chain carries TRBV5-1 and TRBJ2-3; TRBD2 aligns across 15 bases. The CDR3 runs to 18 residues. The V gene end was trimmed by 4 bases and the J gene end by 1 base; junction bases not matched to a gene: 7. CDR1 and CDR2 (germline): SGHRS, YFSETQ.

The gene calls are TRBV2 and TRBJ2-7, with D possibly matching TRBD1 (6 bases). CDR1 and CDR2 (germline): SNHLY, FYNNEI. V lost 5 bases and J 2 bases, leaving 19 bases between the germline ends. The CDR3 runs to 16 residues. The CDR3 bases are TGTGCCAGCAGTTTGCTCGGACAGCTCATGGCCTACGAGCAGTACTTC. Translation gives CASSLLGQLMAYEQYF. Filled out from reference TRBV2 and TRBJ2-7, the complete variable domain reads EPEVTQTPSHQVTQMGQEVILRCVPISNHLYFYWYRQILGQKVEFLVSFYNNEISEKSEIFDDQFSVERPDGSNFTLKIRSTKLEDSAMYFCASSLLGQLMAYEQYFGPGTRLTVT.

The genes are TRBV7-7 and TRBJ2-3; 9 bases fit TRBD2. Germline lookup yields CDR1 SSHAT and CDR2 FNYEAQ (reference sequence). The CDR3 runs to 16 residues. The J segment lost 4 bases and the V segment lost 1 base, leaving 6 bases of the junction unmatched. The CDR3 reads CASSLEAGGAADTQYF. CDR3 DNA sequence: TGTGCCAGCAGCTTAGAGGCGGGGGGGGCCGCAGATACGCAGTATTTT.

V is TRBV7-9 and J is TRBJ2-1, with TRBD2 as a possible D gene (6 bases). The CDR3 contains 13 residues. The V end was cut by 8 bases, the J end by 4 bases, with 12 bases between. Per germline, CDR1 SEHNR and CDR2 FQNEAQ (reference sequence). In DNA, the CDR3 is TGTGCCAGCTTAACTAGCTGGTACAATGAGCAGTTCTTC. Amino acid sequence: CASLTSWYNEQFF.

V and J are TRBV19 and TRBJ1-6, with D hard to call. The CDR3 runs to 16 residues. Trimming left V 4 bases short and J 11 bases short, with 21 bases between. Per the germline V gene, CDR1 is LNHDA and CDR2 is SQIVND (reference sequence). As DNA, the CDR3 is TGTGCCAGTAGTAGTGTCTTTGCGGCGCTCCGAACACCCCTCCACTTT. Translating gives CASSSVFAALRTPLHF.

The V call is TRBV7-9, the J call TRBJ2-3; 8 bases fit TRBD2. V lost 8 bases and J lost 3; bases outside the gene matches: 7. There are 14 residues in the CDR3. Germline V CDR1 and CDR2: SEHNR, FQNEAQ (reference sequence). The CDR3 loop is CASRRGGGTDTQYF. The CDR3 coding sequence is TGTGCCAGCCGACGGGGGGGCGGGACAGATACGCAGTATTTT. Based on the CDR3 plus reference TRBV7-9 and TRBJ2-3, the full variable domain is DTGVSQNPRHKITKRGQNVTFRCDPISEHNRLYWYRQTLGQGPEFLTYFQNEAQLEKSRLLSDRFSAERPKGSFSTLEIQRTEQGDSAMYLCASRRGGGTDTQYFGPGTRLTVL.

The V gene is TRBV11-2, the J gene TRBJ1-2, with D perhaps TRBD1 (6 bases). The CDR3 loop spans 15 amino acids. Trimming took 2 bases from V and 2 from J, leaving 12 bases between them. Germline CDR1 reads SGHAT; CDR2 reads FQNNGV. CDR3 DNA sequence: TGTGCCAGCAGCTTAACTCCTGGGACAAACTATGGCTACACCTTC. Amino acids: CASSLTPGTNYGYTF.

This chain links TRBV5-5 with TRBJ2-3; 8 nucleotides agree with TRBD1. The V gene end was trimmed by 0 bases and the J gene end by 4 bases; junction bases not matched to a gene: 4. Germline V gene sequence: CDR1 SGHKS, CDR2 YYEKEE (reference sequence). The CDR3 length is 15 residues. The CDR3 loop is CASSLGQGAPDTQYF. CDR3 DNA: TGTGCCAGCAGCTTGGGGCAGGGGGCCCCAGATACGCAGTATTTT.

The genes are TRBV28 and TRBJ1-5; D might be TRBD1 (6 bases). Germline-derived CDR1 and CDR2 are MDHEN and SYDVKM. The CDR3 loop spans 16 amino acids. V was trimmed by 8 bases and J by 5 bases, leaving 22 bases between them. CDR3 residues: CASLPGALKGDQPQHF. As DNA, the CDR3 is TGTGCCAGCCTCCCAGGGGCACTAAAGGGCGATCAGCCCCAGCATTTT.

The CDR3 loop reads CSVESDSSYGYTF. CDR3 DNA: TGCAGCGTTGAGTCTGACAGCAGCTATGGCTACACCTTC. The chain carries TRBV29-1 and TRBJ1-2, with D possibly TRBD1 on 5 matching bases. Germline loops: CDR1 SQVTM, CDR2 ANQGSEA. There are 13 residues in the CDR3. V dropped 3 bases and J dropped 4 bases, with 12 bases sitting between them.

The chain is built from TRBV15 and TRBJ2-6; TRBD2 is a possible D gene (6 bases). Germline CDR1 reads LNHNV; CDR2 reads YYDKDF (reference sequence). The V and J ends lost 3 bases and 2 bases respectively, with 8 bases between them. This CDR3 has 15 residues. The CDR3 loop is CATSREGTGANVLTF. In DNA, the CDR3 is TGTGCCACCAGCAGGGAGGGTACTGGGGCCAACGTCCTGACTTTC. Drawing the rest from reference TRBV15 and TRBJ2-6, the complete variable domain is DAMVIQNPRYQVTQFGKPVTLSCSQTLNHNVMYWYQQKSSQAPKLLFHYYDKDFNNEADTPDNFQSRRPNTSFCFLDIRSPGLGDTAMYLCATSREGTGANVLTFGAGSRLTVL.

The chain employs TRBV15 and TRBJ2-5; no clear D. The DNA end is more similar to TRBJ2-7, so the J call may be wrong. The CDR3 runs 13 residues. From germline, CDR1 is LNHNV and CDR2 YYDKDF (reference sequence). The CDR3 loop reads CATSVDIMPEQYF. CDR3 in DNA: TGTGCCACCAGCGTTGACATTATGCCCGAGCAGTACTTC.

Comments on this clone: The same CDR3 is also encoded by other DNA sequences in this sample. The chain combines TRBV2 with TRBJ1-1; 7 nucleotides agree with TRBD1. After removal of 10 bases from V and 4 bases from J, the junction contained 9 bases not matched to a gene. The CDR3 has 13 residues. Germline lookup yields CDR1 SNHLY and CDR2 FYNNEI. In nucleotides, the CDR3 is TGTGCCACTCAGAAGACAGGGAGCACTGAAGCTTTCTTT. Translated: CATQKTGSTEAFF.

This chain links TRBV19 with TRBJ2-3, with D tentatively TRBD1 (5 bases). This CDR3 is 15 amino acids long. Germline CDR1 reads LNHDA; CDR2 reads SQIVND (reference sequence). V was cut by 3 bases and J by 3 bases, with 13 bases left in between. The CDR3 spells CASSMRQGTTDTQYF. The DNA of the CDR3 is TGTGCCAGTAGTATGAGGCAGGGAACGACAGATACGCAGTATTTT. Drawing the rest from reference TRBV19 and TRBJ2-3, the complete variable domain is DGGITQSPKYLFRKEGQNVTLSCEQNLNHDAMYWYRQDPGQGLRLIYYSQIVNDFQKGDIAEGYSVSREKKESFPLTVTSAQKNPTAFYLCASSMRQGTTDTQYFGPGTRLTVL.

J is TRBJ1-3 and V is TRBV12-5; the D gene is possibly TRBD1 (6 bases). The CDR3 consists of 15 residues. V was pared by 5 bases and J by 8 bases, with 19 bases between. CDR1 is LGHNT and CDR2 is FRNRAP in the germline V gene. CDR3 in DNA: TGTGCTAGTGGTGTCGGACAGAAGATGAGGGACACCATATATTTT. It codes for CASGVGQKMRDTIYF.

The rearrangement joins TRBV29-1 to TRBJ2-7, with 8 bases lining up with TRBD1. Germline CDR1 is SQVTM and CDR2 is ANQGSEA. V lost 1 base, J lost 5 bases, and 7 bases stayed unmatched. The CDR3 contains 14 residues. As DNA, the CDR3 is TGCAGCGTTGAAGGGGGGCAGGGGGCAAACGAGCAGTACTTC. Residues: CSVEGGQGANEQYF.

This chain links TRBV7-2 with TRBJ2-5; D is uncertain. CDR1 SGHTA and CDR2 FQGNSA come from the germline V gene. Trimming took off 1 base at V and 5 bases at J, with 14 bases between the two ends. The CDR3 covers 15 residues. CDR3 sequence (DNA): TGTGCCAGCAGCTTAGTTGGGCACACCGCGGAGACCCAGTACTTC. Translation gives CASSLVGHTAETQYF.

The rearrangement joins TRBV28 to TRBJ2-2; TRBD2 matches at 12 bases. The trim removed 5 bases at V and 7 bases at J, leaving 17 bases unmatched. This CDR3 is built from 19 residues. From germline, CDR1 is MDHEN and CDR2 SYDVKM. Here the CDR3 reads CASSPNLGGLAGRDGELFF. The CDR3 nucleotides read TGTGCCAGCAGTCCGAACCTGGGTGGACTAGCGGGGAGGGACGGGGAGCTGTTTTTT.

The table lists this clone with a few counts. The rearrangement links TRBV7-9 to TRBJ1-5; D remains ambiguous. CDR1 is SEHNR and CDR2 is FQNEAQ in the germline V gene (reference sequence). Trimming stripped 4 bases from V and 0 bases from J, with 4 bases between. This CDR3 has 13 residues. The CDR3 loop is CASSYSSNQPQHF. CDR3 coding DNA: TGTGCCAGCAGCTACAGTAGCAATCAGCCCCAGCATTTT.

This sequence joins TRBV30 and TRBJ2-5; weak D call: TRBD1 (5 bases). Trimming took 5 bases from V and 0 from J, leaving 13 bases between them. The CDR3 loop spans 14 amino acids. Germline CDR1 reads GTSNPN; CDR2 reads SVGIG (reference sequence). The CDR3 DNA sequence: TGTGCCTGGGGAAGGGGCCGGTACCAAGAGACCCAGTACTTC. Amino acids: CAWGRGRYQETQYF.